This T cell receptor (beta chain) emerged from a study of response to subunit inactivated influenza vaccine. Whole-study findings and limits: T cells newly recruited by each seasonal influenza vaccination are few, the authors suggested.

This clonotype has only a few counts. Its antigen is not identified. Germline assignment: CDR1 SGHRS and CDR2 YFSETQ. Deletions cut 5 bases from V and 1 base from J, with 16 bases between. This CDR3 has 16 residues. TCRdb ran MiXCR on the RT-PCR reads and lists one entry per CDR3 protein. The table shows more than 500,000 distinct CDR3 sequences, with around 10% occurring only once. These data are also associated with another study on T cells expressing NK-cell markers. That work contributes: Scientists made TCR beta cDNA using 5'RACE template switching with UMIs. The study sequenced eight donors, seven HCMV-seropositive and one seronegative. Questions lingered over whether expanded NKG2C+ T cell clones were HCMV-specific.

The receptor was derived from a man over 45 who received an inactivated influenza vaccine. The genes are TRBV5-1 and TRBJ2-1; TRBD2 is a possible D gene (6 bases). The sample was PBMCs from blood, taken on the day of vaccination. As DNA, the CDR3 is TGCGCCAGCAGTAGGGGAGGTAGCGTGTCCTACAATGAGCAGTTCTTC. This codes for CASSRGGSVSYNEQFF. Full variable domain (missing parts from reference TRBV5-1 and TRBJ2-1): KAGVTQTPRYLIKTRGQQVTLSCSPISGHRSVSWYQQTPGQGLQFLFEYFSETQRNKGNFPGRFSGRQFSNSRSEMNVSTLELGDSALYLCASSRGGSVSYNEQFFGPGTRLTVL.